Listed here are 5 T cell receptor beta chains from one sample, sequenced in a study of blood T cell repertoires in COVID-19 (dated by TCRdb to 2019 to 2021). The protocol used for the library was the immunoSEQ multiplex PCR assay. What TCRdb holds here is the immuneACCESS table cut down to in-frame rearrangements. Part of the clones is not present; checked against another copy, under half of the missing clones reflect an unresolved V gene, and the others are unexplained. The sample includes 230,000 or so clones, with just over 85% observed a single time. Of the sample, roughly 14% falls within the top ten clones. The sequenced material came from PBMCs or T cells enriched from blood (not recorded which). All receptors come from a woman between 50 and 59 years old with acute COVID-19.

The rearrangement joins TRBV27 to TRBJ1-1; TRBD1 matches 7 bases. Germline assignment: CDR1 MNHEY and CDR2 SMNVEV (reference sequence). Germline trimming cut 2 bases from V and 0 bases from J; bases unmatched to any gene: 6. The CDR3 sequence is 16 residues long. The CDR3 region has the DNA TGTGCCAGCAGTTTAAGAGCGACAGGGATGAACACTGAAGCTTTCTTT. Amino acids: CASSLRATGMNTEAFF.

This CDR3 is CASRKTSGGSYEQYF. The CDR3 DNA reads as TGTGCCAGTAGAAAAACTAGCGGGGGTTCCTACGAGCAGTACTTC. The genes are TRBV19 and TRBJ2-7, with 11 positions matching TRBD2. The V gene's germline CDR1 is LNHDA and CDR2 SQIVND (reference sequence). The CDR3 is 15 amino acids. J lost 1 base, V lost 6 bases, and 5 bases had no gene match.

V gene TRBV5-1 combines with J gene TRBJ1-4; 8 nucleotides align to TRBD1. In germline, CDR1 is SGHRS, CDR2 YFSETQ. Trimming removed 2 bases from V and 15 bases from J; junction bases left unmatched: 9. This CDR3 region has 13 residues. Written as DNA, the CDR3 is TGCGCCAGCAGCTTCCTCGGGACAGGCGGGATGTTTTTT. Protein sequence: CASSFLGTGGMFF.

The chain uses TRBV7-9 and TRBJ2-7, with D possibly TRBD1 on 6 matching bases. This CDR3 is built from 15 residues. Looked up from germline, CDR1 is SEHNR and CDR2 is FQNEAQ (reference sequence). Trimming left V 6 bases short and J 0 bases short, with 15 bases between. In nucleotides, the CDR3 is TGTGCCAGCAGTTCACAGGGCGGAAGCTCCTACGAGCAGTACTTC. Amino acids: CASSSQGGSSYEQYF.

The chain is built from TRBV6-5 and TRBJ1-5, with D possibly matching TRBD1 (5 bases). The ends were cut back, 7 bases at V and 5 bases at J, with 18 bases in the middle. Germline CDR1 and CDR2: MNHEY and SVGAGI. This CDR3 has 15 residues. The CDR3 loop reads CASNSEAGRYQPQHF. The DNA of the CDR3 is TGTGCCAGCAATTCAGAGGCAGGGCGCTATCAGCCCCAGCATTTT.